The TCR beta chain under discussion was sequenced for a study of Ad26.COV2.S vaccination and SARS-CoV-2 variants. Study background: The study gave Ad26.COV2.S intramuscularly, once or twice 56 days apart. The study's findings and limits: Reported post-vaccination CD8+ and CD4+ T cell responses to spike showed substantial breadth. Recipients of vaccine and of placebo showed similar breadth of their non-spike TCR repertoires.

About this clone: Its antigen remains unidentified.

This CDR3 region has 13 residues. Germline V gives CDR1 SGDLS, CDR2 YYNGEE. V dropped 4 bases and J dropped 1 base, with 5 bases sitting between them. Treatment meaning: 15 to 20 received Ad26.COV2.S at low or high dose, single or two shots; roughly five received placebo; per-sample allocation not given. Collection of the samples took place on day 63 after the first injection of vaccine or placebo. Sequencing was performed with immunoSEQ multiplex PCR; in TCRdb, only in-frame clones are kept and a portion is missing. The sample includes 400,000 to 500,000 clones, nearly 90% of them seen just once. V gene TRBV9 combines with J gene TRBJ1-4; no clear D. Source: peripheral blood, taken in a trial of Ad26.COV2.S vaccine versus placebo. The sequence was collected from a person between 18 and 60 years old who received the Ad26.COV2.S COVID-19 vaccine or a placebo. The CDR3 reads CASSPRTNEKLFF. In nucleotides, the CDR3 is TGTGCCAGCAGCCCCAGAACTAATGAAAAACTGTTTTTT.